Listed below are T cell receptor beta chains from one sample, sequenced in a study of cytomegalovirus exposure and HLA in healthy donors. Using immunoSEQ multiplex PCR, the repertoire was profiled, and TCRdb retains in-frame clones only, with some absent. Of 110,000 or so clones listed, around 70% were seen once; the top ten hold under 14%. Sequenced input: PBMCs. The receptor set was obtained from a woman aged 45 to 65 in good health and CMV-seropositive. CDR3s include the opening cysteine and the closing phenylalanine or tryptophan. D genes are given only for firm matches. Clone size is stated in some rows and not others, as once, few, many or a class when expanded.

V gene,clone size,D gene,J gene,CDR3 DNA,CDR3 protein
TRBV7-2,once,.,TRBJ1-2,TGTGCCAGCAGCTTAGTCGCAGGGGCGATCTATGGCTACACCTTC,CASSLVAGAIYGYTF
TRBV27,.,TRBD2,TRBJ2-4,TGTGCCAGCAGTTTCCAGCGGGAGGTTGCCCAAAACATTCAGTACTTC,CASSFQREVAQNIQYF
TRBV5-1,.,.,TRBJ2-2,TGCGCCAGCAGCCAAACATGGACAGCGAACACCGGGGAGCTGTTTTTT,CASSQTWTANTGELFF
TRBV5-1,.,.,TRBJ2-5,TGCGCCAGCAGCACGGACACGTTGGAGACCCAGTACTTC,CASSTDTLETQYF
TRBV5-1,few,.,TRBJ2-1,TGCGCCAGCAGCCCTCTAGGCCAAAGCTCCTACAATGAGCAGTTCTTC,CASSPLGQSSYNEQFF
TRBV30,.,.,TRBJ2-3,TGTGCCTGGAGTGTACAAGCAGATACGCAGTATTTT,CAWSVQADTQYF
TRBV18,.,.,TRBJ1-5,TGTGCCAGCTCACCAGCAGGTCCCCCAGCGCCCCAGCATTTT,CASSPAGPPAPQHF
TRBV4-3,.,.,TRBJ2-7,TGCGCCAGCAGCCAAGGGCTCATCTCCAACTACTACGAGCAGTACTTC,CASSQGLISNYYEQYF
TRBV18,few,.,TRBJ1-1,TGTGCCAGCTCACCACCGGGCGTGACTGAAGCTTTCTTT,CASSPPGVTEAFF
TRBV30,.,.,TRBJ1-2,TGTGCCTGGAGTGTTTCAGGGCATGGCTACACCTTC,CAWSVSGHGYTF
TRBV28,.,.,TRBJ2-7,TGTGCCAGCACCAATGTAGGTGACAGTACCATCTCCTACGAGCAGTACTTC,CASTNVGDSTISYEQYF
TRBV4-1,.,.,TRBJ1-1,TGCGCCAGCAGCCAAGAGTTCGGGGACACTGAAGCTTTCTTT,CASSQEFGDTEAFF
TRBV4-3,.,.,TRBJ1-3,TGCGCCAGCAGCCAAGATAGAGTCTCTGGAAACACCATATATTTT,CASSQDRVSGNTIYF
TRBV5-1,.,TRBD1,TRBJ1-1,TGCGCCAGCAGCCAGACAGGGGGATACACTGAAGCTTTCTTT,CASSQTGGYTEAFF
TRBV4-3,many,TRBD2,TRBJ2-1,TGCGCCAGCAGCCAAGATGGTGGCGGGAGGGCCGACAATGAGCAGTTCTTC,CASSQDGGGRADNEQFF
TRBV2,.,TRBD1,TRBJ1-1,TGTGCCAGCAGACCGGGACAGGGATCCACTGAAGCTTTCTTT,CASRPGQGSTEAFF
TRBV15,.,TRBD1,TRBJ1-6,TGTGCCACCAGCCCCGGGACAGCAGTAAATTCACCCCTCCACTTT,CATSPGTAVNSPLHF
TRBV9,.,.,TRBJ1-2,TGTGCCAGCACCCTCTGGGAGGGAAACTATGGCTACACCTTC,CASTLWEGNYGYTF
TRBV28,.,.,TRBJ1-1,TGTGCCAGCAGTTTATCGGGAAAACTTGTTAAAGCTTTCTTT,CASSLSGKLVKAFF
TRBV28,.,TRBD1,TRBJ1-2,TGTGCCAGCAGCACCCATCTATCGACAGGGGGAGTTTATGGCTACACCTTC,CASSTHLSTGGVYGYTF
TRBV9,.,.,TRBJ1-1,TGTGCCAGCAGCGCGAGCAAAGGGGCGGATGAAGCTTTCTTT,CASSASKGADEAFF
TRBV18,once,.,TRBJ2-7,TGTGCCAGCTCCCCCCGGGTCCTGACCCCCTACGAGCAGTACTTC,CASSPRVLTPYEQYF
TRBV7-2,.,TRBD2,TRBJ2-3,TGTGCCAGCAGCTTCACTAGCGGAGATACGCAGTATTTT,CASSFTSGDTQYF
TRBV27,.,TRBD2,TRBJ2-3,TGTGCCAGCAGTTTAGGGGTTAGCGGGCACTCTAGCACAGATACGCAGTATTTT,CASSLGVSGHSSTDTQYF
TRBV11-2,.,.,TRBJ2-3,TGTGCCAGCAGCTTAGATGGGCGGGGCAGTAACACAGATACGCAGTATTTT,CASSLDGRGSNTDTQYF
TRBV7-2,.,.,TRBJ1-2,TGTGCCAGCAGCCCCCAGGGTTTCGATGGCTACACCTTC,CASSPQGFDGYTF
TRBV7-2,.,TRBD2,TRBJ2-7,TGTGCCAGCAGCCCCTCCGGGACTAGCAGCTACGAGCAGTACTTC,CASSPSGTSSYEQYF
TRBV2,.,TRBD2,TRBJ2-7,TGTGCCAGCAGGCTGGGGGGGGGCTCCTACGAGCAGTACTTC,CASRLGGGSYEQYF
TRBV7-9,.,TRBD1,TRBJ1-1,TGTGCCAGCAGCTGGCAACAGGGGGCCTCGTCTGAAGCTTTCTTT,CASSWQQGASSEAFF
TRBV4-2,.,.,TRBJ2-5,TGTGCCAGCAGCCAAGTGGTGCTCGGGAAAGAGACCCAGTACTTC,CASSQVVLGKETQYF
TRBV7-3,.,TRBD2,TRBJ2-1,TGTGCCAGCAGTCGCAGCGGGACTTCCTACAATGAGCAGTTCTTC,CASSRSGTSYNEQFF
TRBV4-1,.,TRBD2,TRBJ2-7,TGCGCCAGCAGCCAAGGCGGACTAGCTGATGCCTACGAGCAGTACTTC,CASSQGGLADAYEQYF
TRBV19,.,.,TRBJ1-5,TGTGCCAGTAGTATAGATCTCGGCAGGATCGAAAATCAGCCCCAGCATTTT,CASSIDLGRIENQPQHF
TRBV7-8,.,TRBD1,TRBJ2-3,TGTGCCAGCAGCCCGAGGGACAGAAACACAGATACGCAGTATTTT,CASSPRDRNTDTQYF
TRBV4-3,.,TRBD2,TRBJ2-3,TGCGCCAGCAGCCCTAGCGGCGGCACAGATACGCAGTATTTT,CASSPSGGTDTQYF
TRBV7-2,.,TRBD2,TRBJ2-5,TGTGCCAGCAGCTTACTTGGCGGGAGAAACCCAGAGACCCAGTACTTC,CASSLLGGRNPETQYF
TRBV6-5,.,.,TRBJ1-5,TGTGCCAGCAGTCCGCGACCCCGGCGGGATCAGCCCCAGCATTTT,CASSPRPRRDQPQHF
TRBV7-2,.,TRBD2,TRBJ2-7,TGTGCCAGCAGCCAGACTAGCGGGGGCGCATACGAGCAGTACTTC,CASSQTSGGAYEQYF
TRBV18,.,.,TRBJ1-4,TGTGCCAGCTCACCTGAGCAGGGTGGAGAAAAACTGTTTTTT,CASSPEQGGEKLFF
TRBV5-4,.,TRBD2,TRBJ2-3,TGTGCCAGCAGCTCAAACGGACTAGCGGGAGGGCCTGGGACAGATACGCAGTATTTT,CASSSNGLAGGPGTDTQYF
TRBV27,.,TRBD2,TRBJ2-7,TGTGCCACGAGACTAGCGGGAGGGAACGAGCAGTACTTC,CATRLAGGNEQYF
TRBV27,.,.,TRBJ1-2,TGTGCCAGCAGCCTACAACCCGGGAGGCATGGCTACACCTTC,CASSLQPGRHGYTF
TRBV27,medium-sized,.,TRBJ2-7,TGTGCCAGCAGCCCCACAGGGATGTGGGAGCAGTACTTC,CASSPTGMWEQYF
TRBV28,.,.,TRBJ2-3,TGTGCCAGCAGTTTAAAGGGGTTCGGCACAGATACGCAGTATTTT,CASSLKGFGTDTQYF
TRBV28,.,TRBD1,TRBJ2-7,TGTGCCAGCAGTGTGGGACAGCGCACCTCCGCCTCCTACGAGCAGTACTTC,CASSVGQRTSASYEQYF
TRBV28,once,.,TRBJ1-5,TGTGCCAGCAGTTCATATAGCAATCAGCCCAATCAGCCCCAGCATTTT,CASSSYSNQPNQPQHF
TRBV6-4,.,.,TRBJ1-1,TGTGCCAGCAGTGATTCCGGGACACCTAACACTGAAGCTTTCTTT,CASSDSGTPNTEAFF
TRBV7-9,.,TRBD1,TRBJ2-7,TGTGCCGGGAGACAGGGACCAGCCTACGAGCAGTACTTC,CAGRQGPAYEQYF
TRBV7-8,.,TRBD1,TRBJ1-1,TGTGCCAGCAGCTGGGACAGGAACACTGAAGCTTTCTTT,CASSWDRNTEAFF
TRBV12-5,.,.,TRBJ2-7,TGTGCTAGTGGTTTGGTCGGTAGCTCCTACGAGCAGTACTTC,CASGLVGSSYEQYF
TRBV28,.,.,TRBJ1-5,TGTGCCAGCAGTTCCTGGACAGACAGCAATCAGCCCCAGCATTTT,CASSSWTDSNQPQHF
TRBV5-4,.,TRBD2,TRBJ2-2,TGTGCCAGCAGCGACTCCGGGACTACCACCGGGGAGCTGTTTTTT,CASSDSGTTTGELFF
TRBV29-1,.,.,TRBJ1-1,TGCAGCGCACAGGGATCTGAGAGAGAAATGAACACTGAAGCTTTCTTT,CSAQGSEREMNTEAFF
TRBV9,.,.,TRBJ2-1,TGTGCCAGCAGCCAGGGGGGCAATGAGCAGTTCTTC,CASSQGGNEQFF
TRBV4-3,.,TRBD1,TRBJ1-3,TGCGCCAGCAGCCAGACAGGGACCTCTGGAAACACCATATATTTT,CASSQTGTSGNTIYF
TRBV5-1,few,.,TRBJ1-1,TGCGCCAGCAGCTTGGCCGCAGGGCTTGACACTGAAGCTTTCTTT,CASSLAAGLDTEAFF
TRBV5-6,.,.,TRBJ2-7,TGTGCCAGCAGCTTGGCCAGGGGACCAGCGGATTCCTACGAGCAGTACTTC,CASSLARGPADSYEQYF
TRBV18,.,.,TRBJ1-1,TGTGCCAGCTCGTCAGAACAGGGGAACACTGAAGCTTTCTTT,CASSSEQGNTEAFF
TRBV6-1,.,.,TRBJ1-2,TGTGCCAGCAGTGACCCGCGAGTGGGGGGGCGCGGGGGCTACACCTTC,CASSDPRVGGRGGYTF